Sequencing of this TCR beta chain was carried out in a study of Ad26.COV2.S vaccination and SARS-CoV-2 variants. Trimming took off 4 bases at V and 0 bases at J, with 10 bases between the two ends. From germline, CDR1 is SGHRS and CDR2 YFSETQ. This CDR3 is 14 amino acids long. Described treatment: around 19 received Ad26.COV2.S at low or high dose, single or two shots; 5 received placebo; per-sample allocation not given. Each sample was drawn 63 days after the first injection (of vaccine or placebo). Donation came from an adult in Boston who was aged 18-55 years. What was given as vaccine was an Ad26 vector encoding Wuhan-strain SARS-CoV-2 spike. Sequenced by immunoSEQ multiplex PCR; TCRdb stores in-frame clones only, minus some. The sample lists 400,000 to 500,000 clones, nearly 90% seen once, with 2.5% to 3% in the top ten.

This receptor was obtained from a person between 18 and 60 years old who received the Ad26.COV2.S COVID-19 vaccine or a placebo. Sequencing used peripheral blood, obtained in a trial of Ad26.COV2.S vaccine versus placebo. V gene TRBV5-1 combines with J gene TRBJ1-1; D is undetermined. CDR3 sequence: CASSGLSVNTEAFF. The CDR3, as DNA: TGCGCCAGCAGCGGACTGTCGGTGAACACTGAAGCTTTCTTT.